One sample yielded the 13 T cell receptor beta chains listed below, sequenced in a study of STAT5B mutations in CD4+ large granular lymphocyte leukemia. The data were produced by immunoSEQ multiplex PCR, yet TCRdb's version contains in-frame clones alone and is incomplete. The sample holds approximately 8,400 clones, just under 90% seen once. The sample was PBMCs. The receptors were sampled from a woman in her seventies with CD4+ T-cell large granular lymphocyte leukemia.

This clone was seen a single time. The CDR3 is CASSVDGRGTTGELFF. The CDR3 coding sequence is TGTGCCAGCAGCGTAGACGGCAGGGGGACCACCGGGGAGCTGTTTTTT. The chain employs TRBV9 and TRBJ2-2; 7 positions match TRBD1. Germline lookup yields CDR1 SGDLS and CDR2 YYNGEE. The CDR3 loop spans 16 amino acids. The junction had 6 bases not matched to a gene; V was cut back by 0 bases and J by 4 bases. Drawing the rest from reference TRBV9 and TRBJ2-2, the complete variable domain is DSGVTQTPKHLITATGQRVTLRCSPRSGDLSVYWYQQSLDQGLQFLIQYYNGEERAKGNILERFSAQQFPDLHSELNLSSLELGDSALYFCASSVDGRGTTGELFFGEGSRLTVL.

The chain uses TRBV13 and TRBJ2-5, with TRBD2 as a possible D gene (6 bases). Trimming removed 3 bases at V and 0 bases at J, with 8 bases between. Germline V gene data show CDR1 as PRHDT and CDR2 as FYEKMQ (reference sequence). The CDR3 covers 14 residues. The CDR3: CASSLRDYQETQYF. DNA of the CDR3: TGTGCCAGCAGCTTGAGGGACTACCAAGAGACCCAGTACTTC.

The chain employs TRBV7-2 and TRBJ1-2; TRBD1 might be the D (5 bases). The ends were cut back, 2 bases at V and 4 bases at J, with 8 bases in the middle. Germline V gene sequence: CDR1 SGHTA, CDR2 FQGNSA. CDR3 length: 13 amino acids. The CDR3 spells CASSLRQTYGYTF. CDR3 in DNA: TGTGCCAGCAGCTTAAGACAGACCTATGGCTACACCTTC.

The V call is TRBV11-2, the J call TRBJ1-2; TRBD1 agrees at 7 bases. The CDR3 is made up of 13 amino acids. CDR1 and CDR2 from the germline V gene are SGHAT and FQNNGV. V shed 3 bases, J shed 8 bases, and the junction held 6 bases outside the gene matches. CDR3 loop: CASSFDRVRGYTF. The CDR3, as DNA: TGTGCCAGCAGCTTCGACAGGGTCAGGGGCTACACCTTC.

Here the CDR3 reads CASSPGTAINQPQHF. DNA of the CDR3: TGTGCCAGCAGTCCCGGGACAGCGATAAATCAGCCCCAGCATTTT. The chain is built from TRBV2 and TRBJ1-5; TRBD1 aligns across 7 bases. The germline V gene has CDR1 SNHLY and CDR2 FYNNEI. V shed 5 bases and J 4 bases; nucleotides not matched to a gene: 8. This CDR3 is 15 amino acids long.

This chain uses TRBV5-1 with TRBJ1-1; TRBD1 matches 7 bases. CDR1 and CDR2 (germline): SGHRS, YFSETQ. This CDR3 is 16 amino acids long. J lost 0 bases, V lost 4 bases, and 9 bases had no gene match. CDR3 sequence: CASSPGDRMVNTEAFF. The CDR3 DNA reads TGCGCCAGCAGCCCGGGGGACAGAATGGTGAACACTGAAGCTTTCTTT. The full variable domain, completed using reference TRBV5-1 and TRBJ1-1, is KAGVTQTPRYLIKTRGQQVTLSCSPISGHRSVSWYQQTPGQGLQFLFEYFSETQRNKGNFPGRFSGRQFSNSRSEMNVSTLELGDSALYLCASSPGDRMVNTEAFFGQGTRLTVV.

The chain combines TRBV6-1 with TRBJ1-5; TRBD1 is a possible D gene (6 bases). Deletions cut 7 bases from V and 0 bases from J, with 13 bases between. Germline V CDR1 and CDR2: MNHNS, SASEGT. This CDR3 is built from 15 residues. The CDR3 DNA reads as TGTGCCAGCACACACCAGGGGTTTAGCAATCAGCCCCAGCATTTT. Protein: CASTHQGFSNQPQHF.

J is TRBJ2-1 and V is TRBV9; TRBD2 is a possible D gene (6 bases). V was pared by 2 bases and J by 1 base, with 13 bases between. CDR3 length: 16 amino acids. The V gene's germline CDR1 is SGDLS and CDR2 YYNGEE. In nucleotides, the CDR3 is TGTGCCAGCAGCGTCTCACCTGCGGGGTCCTACAATGAGCAGTTCTTC. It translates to CASSVSPAGSYNEQFF.

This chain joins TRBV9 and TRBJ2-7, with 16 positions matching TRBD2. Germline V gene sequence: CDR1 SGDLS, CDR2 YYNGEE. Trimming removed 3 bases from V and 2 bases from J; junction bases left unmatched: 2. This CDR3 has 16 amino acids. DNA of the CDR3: TGTGCCAGCAGCGAGGGGACTAGCGGGGGGGCCTACGAGCAGTACTTC. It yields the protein CASSEGTSGGAYEQYF.

The CDR3 loop is CASSLQGLANSPLHF. The CDR3 DNA is TGTGCCAGCAGCTTACAGGGGCTGGCTAATTCACCCCTCCACTTT. This chain uses TRBV7-9 with TRBJ1-6, with D possibly matching TRBD1 (6 bases). CDR3 length equals 15 residues. V dropped 2 bases and J dropped 6 bases, with 11 bases sitting between them. CDR1 is SEHNR and CDR2 is FQNEAQ in the germline V gene (reference sequence).

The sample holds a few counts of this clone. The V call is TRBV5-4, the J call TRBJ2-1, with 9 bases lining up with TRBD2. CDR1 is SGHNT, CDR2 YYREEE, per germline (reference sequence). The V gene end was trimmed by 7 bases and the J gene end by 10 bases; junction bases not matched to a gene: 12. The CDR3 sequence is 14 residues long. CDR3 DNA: TGTGCCAGCTCCCCGAGCGGGGGGCCCTGGGAGCAGTTCTTC. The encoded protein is CASSPSGGPWEQFF.

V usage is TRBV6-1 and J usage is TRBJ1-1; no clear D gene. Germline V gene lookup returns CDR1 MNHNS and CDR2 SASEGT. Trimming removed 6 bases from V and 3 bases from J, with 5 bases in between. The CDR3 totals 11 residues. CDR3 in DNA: TGTGCCAGCAGAAGAGACACTGAAGCTTTCTTT. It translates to CASRRDTEAFF.

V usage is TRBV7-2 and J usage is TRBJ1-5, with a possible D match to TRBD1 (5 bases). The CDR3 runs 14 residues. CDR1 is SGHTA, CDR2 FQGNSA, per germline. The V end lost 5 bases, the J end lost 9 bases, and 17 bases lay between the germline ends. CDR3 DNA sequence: TGTGCCAGCAGCCGGGGAGGGTCCGGGGGGCCCCAGCATTTT. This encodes CASSRGGSGGPQHF. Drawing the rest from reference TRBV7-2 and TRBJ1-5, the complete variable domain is GAGVSQSPSNKVTEKGKDVELRCDPISGHTALYWYRQSLGQGLEFLIYFQGNSAPDKSGLPSDRFSAERTGGSVSTLTIQRTQQEDSAVYLCASSRGGSGGPQHFGDGTRLSIL.